Listed below are T cell receptor beta chains from one sample, sequenced in a study of blood T cell repertoires in COVID-19. The protocol was immunoSEQ multiplex PCR, while the TCRdb copy is restricted to in-frame clones and leaves out a portion. This sample yields about 180,000 clones, of which roughly nine tenths are seen a single time; around 1.2% belongs to the top ten. Specimen: PBMCs or T cells enriched from blood (not recorded which). The receptor source for this set is a human donor with acute COVID-19. The donor label of this sample is uncertain. The CDR3 runs from the conserved cysteine through the conserved F or W. D genes are given only for firm matches. Only part of the rows carry a size: once, few, many, or a class if the clone is expanded.

>TRBD1|TRBJ1-2|-|TRBV19
CASSLLQGLEGYTF
TGTGCCAGTAGTCTCCTACAGGGGCTAGAGGGCTACACCTTC
>-|TRBJ1-5|-|TRBV28
CASSLSSGTWGNQPQHF
TGTGCCAGCAGTTTGAGTAGCGGGACTTGGGGCAATCAGCCCCAGCATTTT
>-|TRBJ2-7|once|TRBV29-1
CSVAEVAGEQYF
TGCAGCGTTGCAGAGGTGGCGGGCGAGCAGTACTTC
>-|TRBJ1-4|once|TRBV6-1
CASSEALRGGSSNEKLFF
TGTGCCAGCAGTGAAGCGCTTCGGGGGGGTAGCTCTAATGAAAAACTGTTTTTT
>TRBD1|TRBJ1-2|-|TRBV5-1
CASSPQGSRGYTF
TGCGCCAGCAGCCCACAGGGGTCGAGAGGCTACACCTTC
>-|TRBJ2-3|-|TRBV24-1
CATSDSYTDTQYF
TGTGCCACCAGTGACAGTTACACAGATACGCAGTATTTT
>-|TRBJ1-1|few|TRBV7-3
CASSLIGRNTEAFF
TGTGCCAGCAGCTTAATAGGGAGAAACACTGAAGCTTTCTTT
>-|TRBJ2-1|-|TRBV5-4
CASSLSGYTDNEQFF
TGTGCCAGCAGCTTGTCAGGGTACACGGACAATGAGCAGTTCTTC
>-|TRBJ2-7|-|TRBV10-3
CAISESGSYEQYF
TGTGCCATCAGTGAGTCGGGCAGCTACGAGCAGTACTTC
>-|TRBJ2-2|-|TRBV11-3
CASSLARANGELFF
TGTGCCAGCAGCTTAGCCAGGGCCAACGGGGAGCTGTTTTTT
>-|TRBJ1-5|-|TRBV9
CASSAGLTGQPQHF
TGTGCCAGCAGCGCAGGGCTTACAGGTCAGCCCCAGCATTTT
>TRBD1|TRBJ2-7|-|TRBV11-2
CASSWTGAYEQYF
TGTGCCAGCAGCTGGACAGGGGCCTACGAGCAGTACTTC
>-|TRBJ1-4|-|TRBV6-5
CASTEGGVNEKLFF
TGTGCCAGCACCGAGGGGGGGGTTAATGAAAAACTGTTTTTT
>TRBD1|TRBJ2-5|-|TRBV7-8
CASSLTGQYPGETQYF
TGTGCCAGCAGCTTAACGGGACAGTACCCTGGAGAGACCCAGTACTTC
>TRBD1|TRBJ2-7|-|TRBV6-1
CASSDTGVAYEQYF
TGTGCCAGCAGTGACACAGGGGTAGCCTACGAGCAGTACTTC
>-|TRBJ1-4|-|TRBV13
CASSSFAGTNEKLFF
TGTGCCAGCAGCTCCTTCGCAGGGACTAATGAAAAACTGTTTTTT
>TRBD2|TRBJ2-3|once|TRBV6-1
CASSEVSGGGTDTQYF
TGTGCCAGCAGTGAAGTATCCGGGGGGGGCACAGATACGCAGTATTTT
>-|TRBJ2-7|-|TRBV15
CATSRSGGTEQYF
TGTGCCACCAGCAGGTCTGGGGGGACCGAGCAGTACTTC
>-|TRBJ2-5|-|TRBV9
CASSYGGRVQETQYF
TGTGCCAGCTCATACGGGGGGCGGGTCCAAGAGACCCAGTACTTC